The TCR beta chain described here comes from a study of T-cell reconstitution after alpha-beta-depleted transplantation in children. Unique molecular identifiers were built into the TCRbeta library. TCRdb recomputed calls from the PCR reads with MiXCR, one row per CDR3 protein. This table holds 600,000 to 700,000 distinct CDR3 sequences, 16% found once. This TCR derives from a human donor who donated a stem cell graft to a child with acute myeloid leukemia. The starting material was PBMCs from the stem cell graft donor, obtained from the stem cell graft.

CDR3 bases: TGTGCCAGCAGCCCAACAGGGGGCAGAACTGAAGCTTTCTTT. It translates to CASSPTGGRTEAFF. The chain couples TRBV7-2 to TRBJ1-1; 9 nucleotides line up with TRBD1. The germline CDR1 and CDR2 sequences are SGHTA and FQGNSA. V lost 5 bases, J lost 5 bases, and 6 bases stayed unmatched. This CDR3 has 14 amino acids.